This passage covers 17 T cell receptor beta chains from one sample sequenced in a study of blood T cell repertoires in COVID-19. Data came from immunoSEQ multiplex PCR; TCRdb stores just in-frame clones and leaves some out. The table includes fewer than 250,000 clones, less than 85% detected once. Sequenced material: peripheral blood. These receptors were collected from a woman in her 50s with acute or convalescent COVID-19.

This clone was seen a few times. This rearrangement joins TRBV29-1 to TRBJ1-1; 9 bases are a match to TRBD1. The CDR3 sequence is 13 residues long. CDR1 is SQVTM and CDR2 is ANQGSEA in the germline V gene. The J segment lost 2 bases and the V segment lost 7 bases, leaving 5 bases of the junction unmatched. CDR3 coding DNA: TGCAGCGGGGCGACAGGGGGAAACACTGAAGCTTTCTTT. Translating gives CSGATGGNTEAFF.

The chain has TRBV5-4 and TRBJ2-1, with TRBD1 matching over 11 bases. V lost 4 bases to trimming and J lost 9 bases; unmatched junction nucleotides: 3. The germline gives CDR1 SGHNT, CDR2 YYREEE (reference sequence). The CDR3 runs 13 residues. The DNA for the CDR3 is TGTGCCAGCAGCAAGGACAGGGGGCGTGAGCAGTTCTTC. Residues: CASSKDRGREQFF.

V gene TRBV19 combines with J gene TRBJ2-7, with TRBD2 matching 10 bases. Germline V gene data show CDR1 as LNHDA and CDR2 as SQIVND (reference sequence). The CDR3 sequence is 15 residues long. V dropped 4 bases and J dropped 3; count of bases not matched to a gene: 6. The CDR3: CASSTSGGAGYEQYF. Here the CDR3 DNA reads TGTGCCAGTAGTACCAGCGGGGGGGCCGGCTACGAGCAGTACTTC.

This clone was seen more than once but under ten times. This chain links TRBV15 with TRBJ1-3, with TRBD1 identical over 8 bases. CDR1 is LNHNV, CDR2 YYDKDF, per germline (reference sequence). The CDR3 spans 16 residues. The V gene end was trimmed by 3 bases and the J gene end by 0 bases; junction bases not matched to a gene: 4. CDR3 in amino acids: CATSRGTGLSGNTIYF. CDR3 nucleotides: TGTGCCACCAGCAGGGGGACAGGCCTCTCTGGAAACACCATATATTTT.

The chain carries TRBV7-2 and TRBJ2-7; 9 bases are a match to TRBD2. The CDR3 covers 15 residues. V was pared by 5 bases and J by 7 bases, with 12 bases of the junction left unmatched. Per germline, CDR1 SGHTA and CDR2 FQGNSA. CDR3 sequence: CASSPQGAGGYEQYF. Written as DNA, the CDR3 is TGTGCCAGCAGCCCGCAGGGAGCGGGAGGTTATGAGCAGTACTTC.

This rearrangement joins TRBV5-8 to TRBJ2-1; D possibly corresponds to TRBD2 (6 bases). V gave up 4 bases and J gave up 0 bases, with 17 bases separating them. CDR3 length equals 17 residues. Germline V gene sequence: CDR1 SGHTS, CDR2 YDEGEE. In nucleotides, the CDR3 is TGTGCCAGCAGCCTGGGGACTCTCCCGGGCTCCTACAATGAGCAGTTCTTC. Translating it yields CASSLGTLPGSYNEQFF. The full variable domain, completed using reference TRBV5-8 and TRBJ2-1, is EAGVTQSPTHLIKTRGQQATLRCSPISGHTSVYWYQQALGLGLQFLLWYDEGEERNRGNFPPRFSGRQFPNYSSELNVNALELEDSALYLCASSLGTLPGSYNEQFFGPGTRLTVL.

The V call is TRBV28, the J call TRBJ1-6; D is possibly TRBD1 (6 bases). The V end was cut by 1 base, the J end by 9 bases, with 7 bases between. This CDR3 is 13 amino acids long. Germline CDR1 MDHEN, CDR2 SYDVKM. The CDR3: CASSLLQGSPLHF. The CDR3 nucleotides are TGTGCCAGCAGTTTATTACAGGGTTCACCCCTCCACTTT.

The chain recombines TRBV12-5 with TRBJ1-5, with D possibly being TRBD1 (5 bases). V gave up 5 bases and J gave up 0 bases, with 5 bases separating them. CDR3 length: 13 amino acids. Germline V gene lookup returns CDR1 LGHNT and CDR2 FRNRAP. CDR3 nucleotide sequence: TGTGCTAGTGGTGACAGTAGCAATCAGCCCCAGCATTTT. Protein sequence: CASGDSSNQPQHF.

The V call is TRBV9, the J call TRBJ1-1; weak D call: TRBD1 (5 bases). CDR1 is SGDLS, CDR2 YYNGEE, per germline. The CDR3 runs 13 residues. The V and J ends lost 1 base and 4 bases respectively, with 8 bases between them. The CDR3 DNA reads as TGTGCCAGCAGCGTACGGGGGACCACTGAAGCTTTCTTT. This sequence encodes CASSVRGTTEAFF.

V is TRBV4-3 and J is TRBJ2-3; weak D call: TRBD2 (6 bases). The germline V gene encodes CDR1 LGHNA and CDR2 YSLEER. CDR3 length: 14 residues. V lost 3 bases to trimming and J lost 5 bases, with 12 bases between them. The CDR3 loop is CASSHGGAGDTQYF. The CDR3 DNA follows: TGCGCCAGCAGCCATGGCGGGGCGGGAGATACGCAGTATTTT.

This chain links TRBV15 with TRBJ1-6; D is unclear. The CDR3 consists of 15 residues. V was trimmed by 5 bases and J by 4 bases, leaving 12 bases between them. Germline assignment: CDR1 LNHNV and CDR2 YYDKDF (reference sequence). CDR3 coding DNA: TGTGCCACCAGCGAGCGGACCGCTTATAATTCACCCCTCCACTTT. Its protein product is CATSERTAYNSPLHF.

The genes are TRBV24-1 and TRBJ2-2; 8 nucleotides agree with TRBD1. With 9 bases clipped from V and 5 bases from J, the junction kept 10 bases outside the gene matches. Germline V lookup: CDR1 KGHDR, CDR2 SFDVKD. The CDR3 loop spans 15 amino acids. The CDR3 loop is CATGGRQGSTGELFF. CDR3 coding DNA: TGTGCCACCGGGGGGCGACAGGGGTCTACCGGGGAGCTGTTTTTT.

The chain uses TRBV6-1 and TRBJ1-5, with TRBD1 as a possible D gene (5 bases). Germline V CDR1 and CDR2: MNHNS, SASEGT. V was shortened by 2 bases and J by 2 bases, with 13 bases between the two germline ends. CDR3 length: 16 amino acids. The CDR3 protein is CASSEIQVRGNQPQHF. CDR3 sequence (DNA): TGTGCCAGCAGTGAAATACAGGTCAGGGGCAATCAGCCCCAGCATTTT.

This chain links TRBV6-1 with TRBJ2-7; D not resolved. Trimming took off 2 bases at V and 0 bases at J, with 11 bases between the two ends. Germline V gene data show CDR1 as MNHNS and CDR2 as SASEGT. The CDR3 loop spans 15 amino acids. The CDR3 DNA follows: TGTGCCAGCAGTGAACCTCGAACGAGCTCCTACGAGCAGTACTTC. It encodes CASSEPRTSSYEQYF.

The rearrangement links TRBV14 to TRBJ2-1; no clear D. Deletions cut 0 bases from V and 0 bases from J, with 9 bases between. Germline-derived CDR1 and CDR2 are SGHDN and FVKESK. There are 16 residues in the CDR3. This chain's CDR3 is CASSQDIPSSYNEQFF. The CDR3 DNA reads as TGTGCCAGCAGCCAAGATATACCGAGCTCCTACAATGAGCAGTTCTTC.

DNA for the CDR3: TGTGCCAGCAGCTTTGTAGGGGCCGCCCTCTCCTATAATTCACCCCTCCACTTT. Protein: CASSFVGAALSYNSPLHF. This sequence joins TRBV5-4 and TRBJ1-6, with TRBD1 as a possible D gene (5 bases). The CDR3 has 18 amino acids. Trimming took 2 bases from V and 0 from J, leaving 15 bases between them. The germline CDR1 and CDR2 sequences are SGHNT and YYREEE (reference sequence).

The DNA of the CDR3 is TGCGCCAGCAGCTTACAGGGGACTGGTGAAAAACTGTTTTTT. Amino acids: CASSLQGTGEKLFF. The genes are TRBV5-1 and TRBJ1-4; 7 bases align to TRBD1. The CDR3 contains 14 residues. Germline V gives CDR1 SGHRS, CDR2 YFSETQ. The ends lost 2 bases at V and 7 bases at J; junction bases unmatched: 5.